This T cell receptor (beta chain) was recovered during a study of blood T cell repertoires in COVID-19. Background on the study: Sites in the United States, Italy and Spain provided acute and convalescent COVID-19 samples. PBMCs, B-cell-depleted T cells, or T cells were the source of the cDNA or gDNA that made up the material.

CDR1 and CDR2 (germline): MNHEY, SMNVEV (reference sequence). V lost 3 bases and J lost 0, with 11 bases in between. The CDR3 runs to 15 residues. Study processing details: Reference gene primer amplification gave estimated nucleated cell counts. Profiled with immunoSEQ multiplex PCR; TCRdb holds only in-frame clones, not every one. Clonal size and the V and J genes are those of that table, whereas D and trimming came from the DNA. Among 130,000 to 150,000 clones listed, approximately 80% were seen once. This clone came up once. The receptor's source is a woman in her 40s with active or convalescent COVID-19. Sequencing input: peripheral blood. V and J are TRBV27 and TRBJ1-1, with D possibly matching TRBD1 (6 bases). CDR3 amino acids: CASSLQGTLNTEAFF. In nucleotides, the CDR3 is TGTGCCAGCAGTTTGCAGGGGACCTTGAACACTGAAGCTTTCTTT.